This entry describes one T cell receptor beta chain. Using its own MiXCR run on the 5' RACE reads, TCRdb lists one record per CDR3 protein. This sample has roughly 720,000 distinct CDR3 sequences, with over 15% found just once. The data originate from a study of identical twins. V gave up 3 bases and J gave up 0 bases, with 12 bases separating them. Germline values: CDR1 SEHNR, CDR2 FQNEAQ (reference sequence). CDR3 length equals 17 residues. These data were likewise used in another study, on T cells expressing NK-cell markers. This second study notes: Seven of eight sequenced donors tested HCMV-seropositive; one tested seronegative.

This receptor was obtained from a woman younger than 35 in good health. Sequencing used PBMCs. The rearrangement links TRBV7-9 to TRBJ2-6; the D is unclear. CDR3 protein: CASSFTGRSSGANVLTF. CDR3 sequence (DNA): TGTGCCAGCAGCTTTACGGGCAGGTCCTCTGGGGCCAACGTCCTGACTTTC.